This TCR beta chain was profiled in a study of OX40 agonist ivuxolimab in advanced cancers. Study context: Patients were dosed intravenously with ivuxolimab at 0.01 to 10 mg/kg every 2 weeks. The group had a mean age of about 65 years, ranged from roughly 23 to 90, and was 82.7% male.

The protocol was immunoSEQ multiplex PCR, while the TCRdb copy is restricted to in-frame clones and leaves out a portion. This table has 43,000 or so clones, roughly nine tenths appearing once. Comments on this clone: Its antigen is undetermined.

Germline V gives CDR1 SGHRS, CDR2 YFSETQ. The trim removed 0 bases at V and 7 bases at J, leaving 14 bases unmatched. CDR3 length equals 17 residues. Study observations and caveats: CD8+ T cells averaged more expanded clones than CD4+. Within 6 weeks, CD4+ and CD8+ blood T cells expanded clonally at 0.1 to 3.0 mg/kg.

The receptor comes from an adult with an advanced solid tumor such as melanoma, head and neck, liver or kidney cancer. Sequencing was performed on CD4+ or CD8+ T cells sorted from blood, taken in a trial of the OX40 agonist ivuxolimab. This sequence joins TRBV5-1 and TRBJ2-7; 9 bases are shared with TRBD1. CDR3: CASSLGQGVGYNLEQYF. The CDR3 region has the DNA TGCGCCAGCAGCTTGGGACAGGGGGTTGGGTACAACCTGGAGCAGTACTTC.